The next 26 T cell receptor beta chains were all read from a single sample in a study of CD8 T cells in Susac syndrome. When the RNA was reverse transcribed, random hexamers were used with an input of roughly 0.45 to 1 ug. TCRdb analysed the immunoSEQ multiplex PCR reads with MiXCR anew, one entry per CDR3 protein. In the table there are tens of thousands of distinct CDR3 sequences, more than 85% of which are singletons. Sequencing used CD4+ T cells from PBMCs. Every receptor here comes from a human donor with Susac syndrome.

The chain recombines TRBV20-1 with TRBJ2-3; D call uncertain. The CDR3 covers 14 residues. V was shortened by 3 bases and J by 0 bases, with 10 bases between the two germline ends. The germline V gene encodes CDR1 DFQATT and CDR2 SNEGSKA (reference sequence). The CDR3 reads CSASILASTDTQYF. CDR3 nucleotides: TGCAGTGCTAGTATTTTGGCTAGCACAGATACGCAGTATTTT.

The sample holds one count of this clonotype. This chain connects TRBV2 to TRBJ2-1; D is perhaps TRBD1 (6 bases). The CDR3 consists of 11 residues. V was pared by 11 bases and J by 6 bases, with 11 bases between. Per the germline V gene, CDR1 is SNHLY and CDR2 is FYNNEI. For the CDR3, the DNA is TGTGCCGTACAGGGACCCAATGAGCAGTTCTTC. Its translation: CAVQGPNEQFF.

The chain recombines TRBV30 with TRBJ2-7, with D perhaps matching TRBD1 or TRBD2 (5 bases each). CDR1 is GTSNPN, CDR2 SVGIG, per germline (reference sequence). The CDR3 totals 13 residues. Trimming took off 4 bases at V and 6 bases at J, with 16 bases between the two ends. The CDR3 here is CAWNRRLFGEQYF. DNA of the CDR3: TGTGCCTGGAACAGGAGGCTTTTTGGCGAGCAGTACTTC. Drawing the rest from reference TRBV30 and TRBJ2-7, the complete variable domain is SQTIHQWPATLVQPVGSPLSLECTVEGTSNPNLYWYRQAAGRGLQLLFYSVGIGQISSEVPQNLSASRPQDRQFILSSKKLLLSDSGFYLCAWNRRLFGEQYFGPGTRLTVT.

The V call is TRBV28, the J call TRBJ2-7; the match to TRBD2 covers 11 bases. The J segment lost 3 bases and the V segment lost 6 bases, leaving 7 bases of the junction unmatched. The CDR3 has 15 residues. Germline V gene sequence: CDR1 MDHEN, CDR2 SYDVKM. The CDR3 DNA sequence: TGTGCCAGCAGCCGTCCGGGACTAGCGGTCTACGAGCAGTACTTC. It is translated as CASSRPGLAVYEQYF.

This clonotype was recorded a few times. The chain joins TRBV7-2 to TRBJ2-7; D is tentatively TRBD1 or TRBD2 (6 bases each). With 1 base removed from V and 4 bases from J, the gap between germline ends came to 11 bases. This CDR3 contains 14 residues. CDR1 SGHTA and CDR2 FQGNSA come from the germline V gene. The CDR3 reads CASSLGGAVYEQYF. In DNA form, the CDR3 reads TGTGCCAGCAGCTTAGGGGGGGCGGTATACGAGCAGTACTTC. Based on the CDR3 plus reference TRBV7-2 and TRBJ2-7, the full variable domain is GAGVSQSPSNKVTEKGKDVELRCDPISGHTALYWYRQSLGQGLEFLIYFQGNSAPDKSGLPSDRFSAERTGGSVSTLTIQRTQQEDSAVYLCASSLGGAVYEQYFGPGTRLTVT.

This chain connects TRBV12-3 or TRBV12-4 to TRBJ2-7; 14 nucleotides match TRBD2. Trimming cost V 7 bases and J 5 bases; bases outside gene matches: 13. This CDR3 comprises 17 residues. The CDR3 sequence is CASTRLAGGPHEHEQYF. CDR3 nucleotides: TGTGCCAGCACCCGACTAGCGGGAGGGCCGCACGAACACGAGCAGTACTTC.

This sequence joins TRBV27 and TRBJ1-2; D is ambiguous. Germline assignment: CDR1 MNHEY and CDR2 SMNVEV (reference sequence). V lost 9 bases and J 3 bases, leaving 23 bases between the germline ends. This CDR3 has 16 amino acids. CDR3: CARGRDNSPMYYGYTF. The CDR3, as DNA: TGTGCCAGAGGCCGAGACAACTCGCCCATGTACTATGGCTACACCTTC.

The rearrangement links TRBV7-2 to TRBJ1-5; D is unresolved. The CDR3 contains 13 residues. Trimming cost V 2 bases and J 6 bases, with 8 bases left between them. Looked up from germline, CDR1 is SGHTA and CDR2 is FQGNSA. Here the CDR3 DNA reads TGTGCCAGCAGCTTAATTCTGACTCAGCCCCAGCATTTT. As protein: CASSLILTQPQHF.

The chain combines TRBV13 with TRBJ2-5; no clear D. Germline lookup yields CDR1 PRHDT and CDR2 FYEKMQ (reference sequence). This CDR3 has 14 amino acids. Trimming cost V 2 bases and J 2 bases, with 9 bases left between them. The CDR3 DNA reads TGTGCCAGCAGCTTATCTGGACGACAAGAGACCCAGTACTTC. This translates into CASSLSGRQETQYF. The whole variable domain, remainder taken from reference TRBV13 and TRBJ2-5, is AAGVIQSPRHLIKEKRETATLKCYPIPRHDTVYWYQQGPGQDPQFLISFYEKMQSDKGSIPDRFSAQQFSDYHSELNMSSLELGDSALYFCASSLSGRQETQYFGPGTRLLVL.

This chain joins TRBV19 and TRBJ1-2; D might be TRBD1 (5 bases). Germline CDR1 LNHDA, CDR2 SQIVND (reference sequence). The V gene lost 5 bases and the J gene lost 2 bases, with 9 bases spanning the gap. The CDR3 has 13 amino acids. The CDR3 DNA follows: TGTGCCAGTAGTCTGAGGGGAAACTATGGCTACACCTTC. Translation: CASSLRGNYGYTF.

V is TRBV18 and J is TRBJ2-5, with no clear D. Germline values: CDR1 KGHSH, CDR2 LQKENI. This CDR3 spans 13 amino acids. Trimming left V 3 bases short and J 5 bases short, with 10 bases between. The CDR3 is CASSPLEKETQYF. In DNA, the CDR3 is TGTGCCAGCTCACCTCTGGAGAAGGAGACCCAGTACTTC.

This clonotype was detected only a few times. CDR3 region: CASKETGGSNQPQHF. CDR3 DNA sequence: TGTGCCAGCAAAGAGACAGGGGGAAGCAATCAGCCCCAGCATTTT. The V call is TRBV6-1, the J call TRBJ1-5; 9 bases map to TRBD1. CDR3 length equals 15 residues. The V gene end was trimmed by 7 bases and the J gene end by 1 base; junction bases not matched to a gene: 5. Germline CDR1 reads MNHNS; CDR2 reads SASEGT.

The chain combines TRBV7-3 with TRBJ2-6; 9 bases line up with TRBD1. The CDR3 sequence is 21 residues long. CDR1 is SGHTA, CDR2 FQGTGA, per germline. V trimming: 1 base; J trimming: 1 base; junction bases outside the gene matches: 14. The CDR3: CASSLRAGGDRVSSGANVLTF. CDR3 bases: TGTGCCAGCAGCTTAAGAGCTGGCGGGGACAGGGTTTCGTCTGGGGCCAACGTCCTGACTTTC.

The rearrangement joins TRBV29-1 to TRBJ2-1; 7 nucleotides line up with TRBD2. Trimming cost V 1 base and J 0 bases; bases outside gene matches: 12. The length of the CDR3 is 18 residues. CDR1 and CDR2 from the germline V gene are SQVTM and ANQGSEA. The CDR3 DNA sequence: TGCAGCGTTGAAGTTTCGAACATGCGGACTAGCTCCTACAATGAGCAGTTCTTC. It is translated as CSVEVSNMRTSSYNEQFF.

This sequence joins TRBV28 and TRBJ1-3; 12 bases are shared with TRBD1. Germline trimming cut 4 bases from V and 4 bases from J; bases unmatched to any gene: 20. This CDR3 is 21 amino acids long. Per the germline V gene, CDR1 is MDHEN and CDR2 is SYDVKM. In DNA form, the CDR3 reads TGTGCCAGCAGTTCATCCTTAGGGACAGGGGGCGCGGGGAGGAGAGGAAACACCATATATTTT. It specifies CASSSSLGTGGAGRRGNTIYF.

This clonotype was found once. The gene calls are TRBV20-1 and TRBJ2-5, with D perhaps matching TRBD2 (6 bases). The CDR3 extends over 16 amino acids. CDR1 is DFQATT and CDR2 is SNEGSKA in the germline V gene (reference sequence). Trimming removed 0 bases from V and 1 base from J, with 15 bases in between. CDR3 in amino acids: CSAREWRAGGQETQYF. The CDR3 bases are TGCAGTGCTAGAGAGTGGCGGGCCGGGGGCCAAGAGACCCAGTACTTC.

The rearrangement uses TRBV18 and TRBJ1-6; D not resolved. CDR3 size: 13 residues. Germline assignment: CDR1 KGHSH and CDR2 LQKENI. V was clipped by 6 bases and J by 10 bases, with 13 bases between them. The DNA of the CDR3 is TGTGCCAGCTCGCGCAATGGAAACTCACCCCTCCACTTT. This gives the protein CASSRNGNSPLHF.

This sequence joins TRBV27 and TRBJ2-3, with D perhaps TRBD2 (5 bases). Looked up from germline, CDR1 is MNHEY and CDR2 is SMNVEV (reference sequence). CDR3 length: 15 residues. Here the CDR3 DNA reads TGTGTCGTCGCTTTGAAGGGAGCTAGCACAGATACGCAGTATTTT. Protein: CVVALKGASTDTQYF.

The chain links TRBV2 to TRBJ2-7, with unresolved D. V was trimmed by 5 bases and J by 0 bases, leaving 5 bases between them. In germline, CDR1 is SNHLY, CDR2 FYNNEI. This CDR3 region has 12 residues. CDR3 protein: CASSWVSYEQYF. Written as DNA, the CDR3 is TGTGCCAGCAGTTGGGTCTCCTACGAGCAGTACTTC.

In this sample, this clonotype turned up once. The chain carries TRBV27 and TRBJ2-7; the D is unclear. Germline loops: CDR1 MNHEY, CDR2 SMNVEV (reference sequence). This CDR3 contains 15 residues. Trimming shortened V by 4 bases and J by 1 base, and 14 bases separated the two germline ends. CDR3 protein: CASSSARLGSYEQYF. The CDR3, as DNA: TGTGCCAGCAGTTCCGCCCGTCTGGGGTCCTACGAGCAGTACTTC.

CDR3 sequence reads: CASSVPLMGYNEQFF. In DNA form, the CDR3 reads TGCGCCAGCAGCGTCCCGCTTATGGGTTACAATGAGCAGTTCTTC. This rearrangement joins TRBV5-1 to TRBJ2-1; no reliable D call. CDR1 is SGHRS and CDR2 is YFSETQ in the germline V gene. The germline V and J ends were trimmed by 4 bases and 4 bases, with 15 bases remaining between them. The CDR3 length is 15 residues.

The chain joins TRBV12-3 or TRBV12-4 to TRBJ1-3; D possibly corresponds to TRBD1 (5 bases). This CDR3 has 15 amino acids. The V gene lost 3 bases and the J gene lost 2 bases, with 11 bases spanning the gap. The CDR3 protein is CASSFERGTGNTIYF. The CDR3 bases are TGTGCCAGCAGTTTTGAGCGGGGCACTGGAAACACCATATATTTT.

The chain uses TRBV20-1 and TRBJ2-3; 9 nucleotides align to TRBD2. This CDR3 spans 14 amino acids. Unmatched junction bases numbered 0, after V lost 2 bases and J lost 0 bases. Germline CDR1 and CDR2: DFQATT and SNEGSKA (reference sequence). CDR3 amino acids: CSARLAGSTDTQYF. For the CDR3, the DNA is TGCAGTGCTAGACTAGCGGGAAGCACAGATACGCAGTATTTT.

CDR3 in DNA: TGTGCCAGCAGAGCTAGCGGGAGAAACTCCTACGAGCAGTACTTC. Translation: CASRASGRNSYEQYF. The V gene is TRBV6-6, the J gene TRBJ2-7; 10 nucleotides align to TRBD2. The germline V gene encodes CDR1 MNHNY and CDR2 SVGAGI (reference sequence). This CDR3 has 15 residues. Trimming cost V 6 bases and J 0 bases; bases outside gene matches: 5.

V and J are TRBV28 and TRBJ1-3; D remains unclear. This CDR3 spans 15 amino acids. The ends were cut back, 3 bases at V and 6 bases at J, with 15 bases in the middle. Germline-derived CDR1 and CDR2 are MDHEN and SYDVKM. The CDR3 DNA reads TGTGCCAGCAGTTTCCCAAGTCGCTCTAAAAACACCATATATTTT. This translates into CASSFPSRSKNTIYF.

The chain has TRBV15 and TRBJ2-1, with D maybe TRBD2 (6 bases). CDR1 is LNHNV and CDR2 is YYDKDF in the germline V gene (reference sequence). The CDR3 is 15 residues long. Trimming took off 1 base at V and 5 bases at J, with 12 bases between the two ends. DNA for the CDR3: TGTGCCACCAGCAGAGTGGGACTTAAACACAATGAGCAGTTCTTC. Amino acid sequence: CATSRVGLKHNEQFF.